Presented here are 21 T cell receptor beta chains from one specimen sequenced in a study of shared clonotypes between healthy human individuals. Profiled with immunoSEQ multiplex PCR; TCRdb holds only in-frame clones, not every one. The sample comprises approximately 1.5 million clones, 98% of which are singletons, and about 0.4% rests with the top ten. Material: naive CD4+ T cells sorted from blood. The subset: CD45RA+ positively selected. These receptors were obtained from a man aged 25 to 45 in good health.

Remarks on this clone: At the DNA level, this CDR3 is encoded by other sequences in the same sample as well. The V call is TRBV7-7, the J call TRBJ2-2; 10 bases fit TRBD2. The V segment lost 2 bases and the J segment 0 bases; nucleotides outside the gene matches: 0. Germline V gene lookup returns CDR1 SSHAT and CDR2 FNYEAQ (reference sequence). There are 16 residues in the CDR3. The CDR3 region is CASSLLAGANTGELFF. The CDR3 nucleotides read TGTGCCAGCAGCTTACTAGCGGGGGCGAACACCGGGGAGCTGTTTTTT.

The CDR3 DNA reads as TGTGCCAGCGGAAACCAGGGCCTGCTCTACACCTTC. This codes for CASGNQGLLYTF. This sequence joins TRBV6-5 and TRBJ1-2; the D gene is possibly TRBD1 (5 bases). V was clipped by 8 bases and J by 10 bases, with 17 bases between them. The CDR3 is 12 amino acids. Germline CDR1 and CDR2: MNHEY and SVGAGI.

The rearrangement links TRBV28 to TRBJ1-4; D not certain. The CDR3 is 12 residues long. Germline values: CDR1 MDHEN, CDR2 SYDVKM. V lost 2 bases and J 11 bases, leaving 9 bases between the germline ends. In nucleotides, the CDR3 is TGTGCCAGCAGTTTAGGGCATTTGAAACTGTTTTTT. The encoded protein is CASSLGHLKLFF.

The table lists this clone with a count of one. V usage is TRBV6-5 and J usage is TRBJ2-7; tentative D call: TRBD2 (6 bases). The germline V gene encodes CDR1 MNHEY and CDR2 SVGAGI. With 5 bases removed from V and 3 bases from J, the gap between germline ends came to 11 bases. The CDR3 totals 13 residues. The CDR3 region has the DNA TGTGCCAGCAGTGGGACTGGATACTACGAGCAGTACTTC. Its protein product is CASSGTGYYEQYF.

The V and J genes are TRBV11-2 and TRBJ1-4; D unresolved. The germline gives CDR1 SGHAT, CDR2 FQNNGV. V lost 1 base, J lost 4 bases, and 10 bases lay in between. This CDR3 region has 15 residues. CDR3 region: CASSLGEVVNEKLFF. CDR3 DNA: TGTGCCAGCAGCTTAGGGGAGGTTGTTAATGAAAAACTGTTTTTT.

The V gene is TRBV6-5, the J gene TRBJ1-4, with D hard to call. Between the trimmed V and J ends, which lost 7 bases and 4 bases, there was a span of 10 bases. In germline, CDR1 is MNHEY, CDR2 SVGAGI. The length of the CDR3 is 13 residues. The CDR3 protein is CASTGRNNEKLFF. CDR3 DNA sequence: TGTGCCAGCACTGGGCGGAATAATGAAAAACTGTTTTTT.

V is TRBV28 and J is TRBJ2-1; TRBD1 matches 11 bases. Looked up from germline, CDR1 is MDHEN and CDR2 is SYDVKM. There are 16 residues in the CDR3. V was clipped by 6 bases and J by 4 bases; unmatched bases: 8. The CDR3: CASSQGTGGIYNEQFF. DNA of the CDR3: TGTGCCAGCAGCCAAGGGACAGGGGGAATATACAATGAGCAGTTCTTC. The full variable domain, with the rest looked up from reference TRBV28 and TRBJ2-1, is DVKVTQSSRYLVKRTGEKVFLECVQDMDHENMFWYRQDPGLGLRLIYFSYDVKMKEKGDIPEGYSVSREKKERFSLILESASTNQTSMYLCASSQGTGGIYNEQFFGPGTRLTVL.

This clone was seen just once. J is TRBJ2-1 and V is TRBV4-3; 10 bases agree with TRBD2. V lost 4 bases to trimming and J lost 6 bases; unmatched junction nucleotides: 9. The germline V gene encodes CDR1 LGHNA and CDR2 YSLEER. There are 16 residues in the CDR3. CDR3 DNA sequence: TGCGCCAGCAGCCTTAACCTGGGACTAGCGTCCAATGAGCAGTTCTTC. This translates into CASSLNLGLASNEQFF.

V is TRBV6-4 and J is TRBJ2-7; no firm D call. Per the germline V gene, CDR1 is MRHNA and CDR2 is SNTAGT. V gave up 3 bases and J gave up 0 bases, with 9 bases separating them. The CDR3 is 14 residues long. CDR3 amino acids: CASSETASSYEQYF. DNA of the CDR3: TGTGCCAGCAGTGAAACAGCGAGCTCCTACGAGCAGTACTTC.

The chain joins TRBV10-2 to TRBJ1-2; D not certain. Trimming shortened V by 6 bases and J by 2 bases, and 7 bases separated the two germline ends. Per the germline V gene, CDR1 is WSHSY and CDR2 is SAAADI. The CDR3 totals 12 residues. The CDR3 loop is CASRTENYGYTF. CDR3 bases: TGCGCCAGCAGAACAGAGAACTATGGCTACACCTTC.

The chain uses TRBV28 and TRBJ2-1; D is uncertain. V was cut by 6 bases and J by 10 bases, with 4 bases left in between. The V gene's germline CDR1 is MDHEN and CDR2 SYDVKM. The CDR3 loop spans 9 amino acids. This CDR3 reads CASRDEQFF. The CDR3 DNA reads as TGTGCCAGCAGGGACGAGCAGTTCTTC.

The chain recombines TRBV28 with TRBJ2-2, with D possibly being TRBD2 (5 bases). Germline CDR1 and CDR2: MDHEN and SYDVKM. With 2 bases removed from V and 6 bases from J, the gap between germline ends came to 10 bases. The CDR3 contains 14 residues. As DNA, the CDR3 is TGTGCCAGCAGTTTAATACTAGGGTCCGGGGAGCTGTTTTTT. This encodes CASSLILGSGELFF.

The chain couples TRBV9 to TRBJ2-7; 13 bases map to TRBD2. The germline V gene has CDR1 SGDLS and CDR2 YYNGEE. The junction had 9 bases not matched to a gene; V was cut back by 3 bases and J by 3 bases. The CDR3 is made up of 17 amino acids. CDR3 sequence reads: CASSAGLAGVQGYEQYF. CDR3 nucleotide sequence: TGTGCCAGCAGCGCAGGACTAGCGGGAGTTCAAGGCTACGAGCAGTACTTC.

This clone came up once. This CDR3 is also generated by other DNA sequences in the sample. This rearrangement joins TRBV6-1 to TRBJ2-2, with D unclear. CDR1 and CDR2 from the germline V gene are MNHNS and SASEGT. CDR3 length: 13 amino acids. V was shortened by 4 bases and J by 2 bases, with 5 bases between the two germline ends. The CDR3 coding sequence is TGTGCCAGCAGTGCCCTTAACACCGGGGAGCTGTTTTTT. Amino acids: CASSALNTGELFF.

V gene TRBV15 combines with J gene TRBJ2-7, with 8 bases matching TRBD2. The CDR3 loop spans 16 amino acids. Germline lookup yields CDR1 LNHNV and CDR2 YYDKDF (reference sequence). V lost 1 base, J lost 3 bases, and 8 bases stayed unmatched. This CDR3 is CATSRGGTSILYEQYF. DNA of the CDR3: TGTGCCACCAGCAGAGGTGGGACTAGTATACTCTACGAGCAGTACTTC.

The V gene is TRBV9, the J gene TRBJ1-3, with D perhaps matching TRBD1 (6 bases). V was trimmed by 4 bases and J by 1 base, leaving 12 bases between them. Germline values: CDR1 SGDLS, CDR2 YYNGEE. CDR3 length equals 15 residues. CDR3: CASSISDRSGNTIYF. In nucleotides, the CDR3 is TGTGCCAGCAGCATCTCGGACAGATCTGGAAACACCATATATTTT.

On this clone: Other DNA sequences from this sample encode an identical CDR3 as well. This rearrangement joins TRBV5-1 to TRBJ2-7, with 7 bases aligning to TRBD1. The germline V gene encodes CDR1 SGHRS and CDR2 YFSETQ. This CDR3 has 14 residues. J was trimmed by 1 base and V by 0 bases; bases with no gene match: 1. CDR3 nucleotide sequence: TGCGCCAGCAGCTTGGTGGGACAGTCCTACGAGCAGTACTTC. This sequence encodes CASSLVGQSYEQYF. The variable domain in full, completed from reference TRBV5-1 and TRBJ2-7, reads KAGVTQTPRYLIKTRGQQVTLSCSPISGHRSVSWYQQTPGQGLQFLFEYFSETQRNKGNFPGRFSGRQFSNSRSEMNVSTLELGDSALYLCASSLVGQSYEQYFGPGTRLTVT.

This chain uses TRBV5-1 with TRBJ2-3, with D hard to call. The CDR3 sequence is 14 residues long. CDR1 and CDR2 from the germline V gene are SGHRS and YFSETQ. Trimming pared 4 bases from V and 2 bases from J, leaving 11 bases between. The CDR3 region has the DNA TGCGCCAGCAGCCCCTCCCCCTACACAGATACGCAGTATTTT. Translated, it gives CASSPSPYTDTQYF. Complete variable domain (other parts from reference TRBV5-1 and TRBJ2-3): KAGVTQTPRYLIKTRGQQVTLSCSPISGHRSVSWYQQTPGQGLQFLFEYFSETQRNKGNFPGRFSGRQFSNSRSEMNVSTLELGDSALYLCASSPSPYTDTQYFGPGTRLTVL.

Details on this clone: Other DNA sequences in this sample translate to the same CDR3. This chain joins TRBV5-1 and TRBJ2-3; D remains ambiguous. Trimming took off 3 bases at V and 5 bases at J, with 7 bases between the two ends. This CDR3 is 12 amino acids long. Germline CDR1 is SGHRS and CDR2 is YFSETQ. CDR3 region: CASSSPGDTQYF. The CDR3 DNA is TGCGCCAGCAGCTCCCCGGGAGATACGCAGTATTTT.

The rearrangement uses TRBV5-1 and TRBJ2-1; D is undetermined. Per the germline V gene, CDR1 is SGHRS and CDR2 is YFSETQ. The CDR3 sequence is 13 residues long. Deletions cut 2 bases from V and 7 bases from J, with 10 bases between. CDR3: CASSLAARNEQFF. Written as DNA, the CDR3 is TGCGCCAGCAGCTTAGCAGCTAGGAATGAGCAGTTCTTC.

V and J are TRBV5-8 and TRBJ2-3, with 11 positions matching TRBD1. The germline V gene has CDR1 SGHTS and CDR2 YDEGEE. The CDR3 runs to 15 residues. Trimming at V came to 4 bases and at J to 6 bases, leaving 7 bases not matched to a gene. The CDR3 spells CASSPGTGGWDTQYF. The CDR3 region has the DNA TGTGCCAGCAGCCCCGGGACAGGGGGTTGGGATACGCAGTATTTT.